The 24 T cell receptor beta chains below come from one sample, sequenced in a study of T cell responses to AZD1222 COVID-19 vaccine. Profiling relied on immunoSEQ multiplex PCR, and the TCRdb table lists in-frame clones only, not all of them. The profile covers around 100,000 clones, with roughly 89% appearing a single time and over 6.5% taken by the ten largest. Sequencing was performed on peripheral blood, taken on day 0 of AZD1222 vaccination. The receptors stem from an adult in good health.

This clone was detected only a few times. CDR3 coding DNA: TGTGCCAGCACTACCGGTAGGGAGCTAGCTTTCTTT. Its translation: CASTTGRELAFF. V usage is TRBV28 and J usage is TRBJ1-1, with D unresolved. Trimming pared 7 bases from V and 10 bases from J, leaving 16 bases between. This CDR3 spans 12 amino acids. Germline CDR1 MDHEN, CDR2 SYDVKM.

The table lists this clone with a count of one. The chain links TRBV11-2 to TRBJ2-7, with 9 bases matching TRBD1. Germline values: CDR1 SGHAT, CDR2 FQNNGV. The CDR3 totals 14 residues. Trimming cost V 1 base and J 9 bases; bases outside gene matches: 7. The CDR3: CASSLAWTGVGQYF. In DNA, the CDR3 is TGTGCCAGCAGCTTAGCTTGGACAGGGGTTGGGCAGTACTTC.

The CDR3 protein is CASSERGGRGSRTGELFF. The CDR3 DNA sequence: TGTGCCAGCAGTGAAAGAGGGGGACGTGGGAGTCGAACCGGGGAGCTGTTTTTT. The V call is TRBV2, the J call TRBJ2-2; tentative D call: TRBD1 (6 bases). The CDR3 loop spans 18 amino acids. Deletions cut 2 bases from V and 5 bases from J, with 21 bases between. CDR1 and CDR2 from the germline V gene are SNHLY and FYNNEI.

This chain uses TRBV9 with TRBJ2-1; 9 bases align to TRBD2. In germline, CDR1 is SGDLS, CDR2 YYNGEE. Losses at the gene ends were 4 bases for V and 5 bases for J; bases not matched to a gene: 7. The CDR3 is 15 amino acids. The CDR3 reads CASSNSGGFDNEQFF. The CDR3 nucleotides are TGTGCCAGCAGCAATAGCGGGGGTTTCGACAATGAGCAGTTCTTC.

The chain carries TRBV19 and TRBJ2-7, with D perhaps matching TRBD2 (7 bases). Germline CDR1 and CDR2: LNHDA and SQIVND (reference sequence). V dropped 8 bases and J dropped 4 bases, with 15 bases sitting between them. The CDR3 has 13 amino acids. In nucleotides, the CDR3 is TGTGCCAGTTCAGGCGGGGGCGGGTACGAGCAGTACTTC. It encodes CASSGGGGYEQYF.

The rearrangement joins TRBV29-1 to TRBJ2-1; D gene unclear. CDR3 size: 12 residues. In germline, CDR1 is SQVTM, CDR2 ANQGSEA. Trimming took 4 bases from V and 8 from J, leaving 12 bases between them. CDR3 in amino acids: CSVAPGWDEQFF. The CDR3 DNA sequence: TGCAGCGTTGCACCGGGTTGGGATGAGCAGTTCTTC.

The chain couples TRBV7-9 to TRBJ1-2, with a weak D call TRBD1 (6 bases). The CDR3 totals 16 residues. CDR1 is SEHNR and CDR2 is FQNEAQ in the germline V gene (reference sequence). Deletions cut 1 base from V and 4 bases from J, with 16 bases between. CDR3 protein: CASSLVRGAGGYGYTF. The CDR3 coding sequence is TGTGCCAGCAGCTTAGTTCGGGGGGCAGGCGGCTATGGCTACACCTTC.

This clone was counted between two and nine times. Distinct nucleotide sequences in the sample also encode this CDR3. The chain couples TRBV29-1 to TRBJ1-1; 7 bases align to TRBD1. The ends lost 7 bases at V and 1 base at J; junction bases unmatched: 6. Germline V lookup: CDR1 SQVTM, CDR2 ANQGSEA. This CDR3 is built from 13 residues. In DNA, the CDR3 is TGCAGCGCTGCACAGGGGACGAACACTGAAGCTTTCTTT. Its translation: CSAAQGTNTEAFF.

This clone was seen a single time. The chain joins TRBV11-2 to TRBJ2-6; D is unresolved. The CDR3 sequence is 16 residues long. Trimming cost V 0 bases and J 4 bases, with 10 bases left between them. CDR1 is SGHAT and CDR2 is FQNNGV in the germline V gene. CDR3 in amino acids: CASSLDPGGGANVLTF. The DNA for the CDR3 is TGTGCCAGCAGCTTAGATCCCGGTGGAGGGGCCAACGTCCTGACTTTC.

V gene TRBV7-9 combines with J gene TRBJ1-2; no definite D call. Looked up from germline, CDR1 is SEHNR and CDR2 is FQNEAQ (reference sequence). This CDR3 is built from 11 residues. The V and J ends lost 11 bases and 8 bases respectively, with 15 bases between them. The CDR3 bases are TGTGCCGGGGTTATAGGCATCGGCTACACCTTC. Amino acid sequence: CAGVIGIGYTF.

V gene TRBV30 combines with J gene TRBJ2-1, with unresolved D. Between the trimmed V and J ends, which lost 0 bases and 4 bases, there was a span of 10 bases. This CDR3 spans 14 amino acids. Germline CDR1 reads GTSNPN; CDR2 reads SVGIG (reference sequence). The CDR3 DNA sequence: TGTGCCTGGAGTGTACTGGGCCCGTACAATGAGCAGTTCTTC. It specifies CAWSVLGPYNEQFF.

The CDR3, as DNA: TGCGCCAGCAGCTTGACCCCTTACGGTGGGGGGGAGTATGGCTACACCTTC. This gives the protein CASSLTPYGGGEYGYTF. The V and J genes are TRBV5-1 and TRBJ1-2; TRBD1 is a possible D gene (5 bases). Germline V gives CDR1 SGHRS, CDR2 YFSETQ. The CDR3 runs to 17 residues. V was trimmed by 1 base and J by 5 bases, leaving 21 bases between them.

The genes are TRBV7-9 and TRBJ1-2; possibly TRBD1 for D (5 bases). The CDR3 contains 15 residues. The germline V gene encodes CDR1 SEHNR and CDR2 FQNEAQ (reference sequence). Trimming cost V 1 base and J 1 base, with 10 bases left between them. CDR3 nucleotide sequence: TGTGCCAGCAGCTTAGGGGGGGACGGTAACTATGGCTACACCTTC. Amino acids: CASSLGGDGNYGYTF.

V and J are TRBV28 and TRBJ1-5, with a weak D call TRBD1 (5 bases). The V end lost 2 bases, the J end lost 2 bases, and 10 bases lay between the germline ends. This CDR3 contains 15 residues. Per germline, CDR1 MDHEN and CDR2 SYDVKM. In DNA, the CDR3 is TGTGCCAGCAGTTTAGGGGGTTTCGGCAATCAGCCCCAGCATTTT. This encodes CASSLGGFGNQPQHF.

The rearrangement uses TRBV28 and TRBJ2-7, with D hard to call. This CDR3 contains 15 residues. V was clipped by 5 bases and J by 0 bases, with 14 bases between them. Germline loops: CDR1 MDHEN, CDR2 SYDVKM. In DNA, the CDR3 is TGTGCCAGCAGTAAAAGGCAGGTGGGCTCCTACGAGCAGTACTTC. Amino acid sequence: CASSKRQVGSYEQYF.

This clone was counted only a few times. The CDR3 is CASSPPGRANTGELFF. The CDR3 DNA sequence: TGTGCCAGCTCACCACCCGGCAGGGCGAACACCGGGGAGCTGTTTTTT. The V gene is TRBV18, the J gene TRBJ2-2; tentatively, D is TRBD1 (5 bases). Germline lookup yields CDR1 KGHSH and CDR2 LQKENI. The ends were cut back, 0 bases at V and 0 bases at J, with 8 bases in the middle. This CDR3 is 16 amino acids long.

The chain recombines TRBV3-1 (or the pseudogene TRBV3-2) with TRBJ1-6; 7 bases agree with TRBD1. V was pared by 0 bases and J by 7 bases, with 18 bases of the junction left unmatched. Germline CDR1 is LGHDT and CDR2 is YNNKEL (reference sequence). The CDR3 length is 20 residues. CDR3 nucleotide sequence: TGTGCCAGCAGCCAAGATATCTCGGTAGAGAGGGGGCAGGGAAATTCACCCCTCCACTTT. Protein: CASSQDISVERGQGNSPLHF.

This rearrangement joins TRBV6-5 to TRBJ1-1; TRBD1 agrees at 9 bases. Germline V gene lookup returns CDR1 MNHEY and CDR2 SVGAGI. J lost 7 bases, V lost 3 bases, and 3 bases had no gene match. This CDR3 spans 13 amino acids. CDR3 sequence: CASSYRDRDEAFF. In DNA form, the CDR3 reads TGTGCCAGCAGTTATCGGGACAGGGATGAAGCTTTCTTT.

J is TRBJ2-1 and V is TRBV5-1; 7 bases line up with TRBD2. CDR1 and CDR2 from the germline V gene are SGHRS and YFSETQ. Trimming cost V 2 bases and J 7 bases; bases outside gene matches: 3. The CDR3 sequence is 13 residues long. The CDR3, as DNA: TGCGCCAGCAGCTTAGCGGGGCCAAATGAGCAGTTCTTC. Translation gives CASSLAGPNEQFF.

This chain connects TRBV5-4 to TRBJ1-5; D is perhaps TRBD1 (5 bases). Trimming cost V 0 bases and J 4 bases, with 14 bases left between them. Per germline, CDR1 SGHNT and CDR2 YYREEE (reference sequence). The CDR3 contains 16 residues. The CDR3 bases are TGTGCCAGCAGCTTGGGGGGGGACGCTAAAAATCAGCCCCAGCATTTT. Translation: CASSLGGDAKNQPQHF.

The genes are TRBV10-1 and TRBJ2-2; possible D gene TRBD2, 6 bases. Per germline, CDR1 WNHNN and CDR2 SYGVQD (reference sequence). The CDR3 totals 16 residues. Trimming shortened V by 0 bases and J by 6 bases, and 14 bases separated the two germline ends. The CDR3 sequence: CASSESASEGAGELFF. In DNA form, the CDR3 reads TGCGCCAGCAGTGAGTCGGCTAGCGAAGGGGCCGGGGAGCTGTTTTTT.

The chain links TRBV24-1 to TRBJ2-1; TRBD2 matches at 9 bases. Per germline, CDR1 KGHDR and CDR2 SFDVKD. The J segment lost 5 bases and the V segment lost 5 bases, leaving 6 bases of the junction unmatched. The CDR3 contains 15 residues. The chain's CDR3 is CATSVGLAGHNEQFF. The CDR3 DNA reads TGTGCCACCAGTGTGGGACTAGCAGGCCACAATGAGCAGTTCTTC.

The rearrangement uses TRBV7-2 and TRBJ1-5; 8 positions match TRBD1. J was trimmed by 8 bases and V by 5 bases; bases with no gene match: 8. CDR3 size: 14 residues. CDR1 is SGHTA and CDR2 is FQGNSA in the germline V gene. The CDR3 coding sequence is TGTGCCAGCAGCCCGGACAGGGCTGTAAAGCCCCAGCATTTT. Amino acids: CASSPDRAVKPQHF.

The gene calls are TRBV24-1 and TRBJ2-3; TRBD1 agrees at 7 bases. The CDR3 spans 18 residues. V dropped 0 bases and J dropped 2; count of bases not matched to a gene: 10. Looked up from germline, CDR1 is KGHDR and CDR2 is SFDVKD. Written as DNA, the CDR3 is TGTGCCACCAGTGATTTGCCTGGCAGGGGGAGCCACACAGATACGCAGTATTTT. This gives the protein CATSDLPGRGSHTDTQYF.